Sequencing of this TCR beta chain was carried out in a study of CD8+CD57+ T cells in acquired aplastic anemia. According to the study, genomic DNA was the template for TCR beta VDJ and CDR3 profiling. TCRdb itself ran the reads through MiXCR, one entry per CDR3 protein. The table shows about 160,000 distinct CDR3 sequences, with around half occurring only once. An expansion of CD8+CD57+ cells by flow cytometry had been shown in patients chosen for sequencing. Sampling of blood occurred while the patients had still received no therapy. This clonotype was detected ten times or more. Trimming at V came to 3 bases and at J to 1 base, leaving 3 bases not matched to a gene. The CDR3 sequence is 15 residues long.

The chain couples TRBV12-3 or TRBV12-4 to TRBJ2-5, with 9 nucleotides matching TRBD2. What was sequenced was sorted CD4+, CD8+, or CD8+CD57+ T cells (not recorded which) from PBMCs. The clonotype originates from a human donor with aplastic anemia. In DNA form, the CDR3 reads TGTGCCAGCAGTTTTGCGGGAGGGGGCCAAGAGACCCAGTACTTC. Translating gives CASSFAGGGQETQYF.